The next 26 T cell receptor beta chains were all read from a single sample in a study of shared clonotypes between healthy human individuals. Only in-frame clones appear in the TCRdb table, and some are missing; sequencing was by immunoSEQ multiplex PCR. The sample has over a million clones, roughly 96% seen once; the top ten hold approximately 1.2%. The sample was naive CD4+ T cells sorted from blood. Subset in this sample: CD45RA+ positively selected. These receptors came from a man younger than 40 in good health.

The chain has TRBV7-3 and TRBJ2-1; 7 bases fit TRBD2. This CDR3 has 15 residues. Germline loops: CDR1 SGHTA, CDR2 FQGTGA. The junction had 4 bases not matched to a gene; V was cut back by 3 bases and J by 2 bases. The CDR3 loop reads CASSFGTSAYNEQFF. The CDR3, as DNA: TGTGCCAGCAGCTTCGGAACTAGCGCCTACAATGAGCAGTTCTTC.

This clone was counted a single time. CDR3 amino acids: CAIRTGGADSGANVLTF. The CDR3 DNA reads TGTGCCATCAGGACAGGGGGAGCTGACTCTGGGGCCAACGTCCTGACTTTC. This sequence joins TRBV10-3 and TRBJ2-6, with 9 bases aligning to TRBD1. The trim removed 6 bases at V and 0 bases at J, leaving 6 bases unmatched. This CDR3 comprises 17 residues. Looked up from germline, CDR1 is ENHRY and CDR2 is SYGVKD.

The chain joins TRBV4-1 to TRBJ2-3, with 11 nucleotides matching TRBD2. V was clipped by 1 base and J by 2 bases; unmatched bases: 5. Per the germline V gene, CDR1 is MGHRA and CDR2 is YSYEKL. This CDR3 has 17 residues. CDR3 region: CASSQVTSGGLTDTQYF. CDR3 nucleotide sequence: TGCGCCAGCAGCCAAGTTACTAGCGGGGGCCTCACAGATACGCAGTATTTT.

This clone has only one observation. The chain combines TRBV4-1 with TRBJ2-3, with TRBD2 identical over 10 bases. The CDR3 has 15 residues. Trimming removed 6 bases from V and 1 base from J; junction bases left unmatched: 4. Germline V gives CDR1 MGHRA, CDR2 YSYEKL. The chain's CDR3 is CASSSSGRGTDTQYF. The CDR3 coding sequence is TGCGCCAGCAGTTCTAGCGGGAGAGGCACAGATACGCAGTATTTT.

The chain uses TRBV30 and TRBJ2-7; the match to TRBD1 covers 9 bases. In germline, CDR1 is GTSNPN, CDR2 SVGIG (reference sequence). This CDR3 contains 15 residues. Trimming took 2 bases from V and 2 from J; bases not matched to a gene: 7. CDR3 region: CAWSNSGTGTYEQYF. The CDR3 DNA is TGTGCCTGGAGTAATTCCGGGACAGGGACCTACGAGCAGTACTTC.

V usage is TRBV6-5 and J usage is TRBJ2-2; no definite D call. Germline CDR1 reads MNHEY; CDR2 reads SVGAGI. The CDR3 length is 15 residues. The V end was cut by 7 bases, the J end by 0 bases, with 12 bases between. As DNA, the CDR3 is TGTGCCAGCAAAAACGACCGATCGAACACCGGGGAGCTGTTTTTT. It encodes CASKNDRSNTGELFF.

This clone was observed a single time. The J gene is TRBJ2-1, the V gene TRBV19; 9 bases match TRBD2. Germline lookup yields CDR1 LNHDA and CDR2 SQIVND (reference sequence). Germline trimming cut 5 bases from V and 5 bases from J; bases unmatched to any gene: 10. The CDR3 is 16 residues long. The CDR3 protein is CASSLIAGVTDNEQFF. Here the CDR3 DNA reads TGTGCCAGTAGTTTAATAGCGGGAGTGACTGACAATGAGCAGTTCTTC.

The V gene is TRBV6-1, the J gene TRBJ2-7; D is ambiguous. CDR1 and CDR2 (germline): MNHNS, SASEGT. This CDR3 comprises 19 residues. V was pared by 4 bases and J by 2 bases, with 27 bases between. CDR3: CASSGRMPGGPSRAYEQYF. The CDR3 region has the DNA TGTGCCAGCAGTGGGCGAATGCCTGGCGGACCGAGTAGAGCCTACGAGCAGTACTTC.

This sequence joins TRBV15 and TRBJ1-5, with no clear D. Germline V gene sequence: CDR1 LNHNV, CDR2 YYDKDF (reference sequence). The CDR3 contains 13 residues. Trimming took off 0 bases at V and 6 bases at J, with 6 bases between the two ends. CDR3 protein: CATSRELGQPQHF. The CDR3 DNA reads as TGTGCCACCAGCAGAGAACTGGGTCAGCCCCAGCATTTT.

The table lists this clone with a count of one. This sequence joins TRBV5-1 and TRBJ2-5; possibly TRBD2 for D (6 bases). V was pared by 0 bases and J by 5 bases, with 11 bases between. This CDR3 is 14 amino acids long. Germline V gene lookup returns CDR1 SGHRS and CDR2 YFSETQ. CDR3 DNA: TGCGCCAGCAGCTTGGCCCCAGGGAGGGAGACCCAGTACTTC. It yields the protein CASSLAPGRETQYF.

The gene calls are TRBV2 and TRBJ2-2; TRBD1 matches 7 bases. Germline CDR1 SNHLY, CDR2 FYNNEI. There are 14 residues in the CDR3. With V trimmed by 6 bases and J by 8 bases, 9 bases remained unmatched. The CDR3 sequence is CASSAEGAGGELFF. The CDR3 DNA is TGTGCCAGCAGCGCCGAGGGGGCTGGAGGGGAGCTGTTTTTT.

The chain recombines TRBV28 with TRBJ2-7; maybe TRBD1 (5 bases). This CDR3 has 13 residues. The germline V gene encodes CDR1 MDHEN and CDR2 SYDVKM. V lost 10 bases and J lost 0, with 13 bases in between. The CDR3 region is CATKDTYSYEQYF. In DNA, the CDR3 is TGTGCCACCAAGGACACCTACTCCTACGAGCAGTACTTC. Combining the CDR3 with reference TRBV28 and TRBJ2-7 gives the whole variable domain DVKVTQSSRYLVKRTGEKVFLECVQDMDHENMFWYRQDPGLGLRLIYFSYDVKMKEKGDIPEGYSVSREKKERFSLILESASTNQTSMYLCATKDTYSYEQYFGPGTRLTVT.

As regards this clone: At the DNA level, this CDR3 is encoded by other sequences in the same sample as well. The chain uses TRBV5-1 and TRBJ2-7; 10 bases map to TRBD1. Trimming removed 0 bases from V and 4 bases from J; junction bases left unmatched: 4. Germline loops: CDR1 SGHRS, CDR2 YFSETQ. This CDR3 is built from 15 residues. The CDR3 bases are TGCGCCAGCAGCTTGGCTCCGGGACAGGGGTACGAGCAGTACTTC. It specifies CASSLAPGQGYEQYF.

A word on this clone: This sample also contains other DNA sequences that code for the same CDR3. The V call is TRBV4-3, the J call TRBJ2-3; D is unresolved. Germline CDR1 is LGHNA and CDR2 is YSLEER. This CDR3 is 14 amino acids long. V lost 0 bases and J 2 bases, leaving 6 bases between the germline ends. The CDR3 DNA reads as TGCGCCAGCAGCCAAGATAGTAACACAGATACGCAGTATTTT. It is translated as CASSQDSNTDTQYF.

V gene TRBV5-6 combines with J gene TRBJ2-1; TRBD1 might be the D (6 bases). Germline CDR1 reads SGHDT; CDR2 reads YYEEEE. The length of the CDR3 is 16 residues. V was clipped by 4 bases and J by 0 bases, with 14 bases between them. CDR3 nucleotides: TGTGCCAGCAGCCGCTTTATGGACAGCTCCTACAATGAGCAGTTCTTC. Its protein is CASSRFMDSSYNEQFF.

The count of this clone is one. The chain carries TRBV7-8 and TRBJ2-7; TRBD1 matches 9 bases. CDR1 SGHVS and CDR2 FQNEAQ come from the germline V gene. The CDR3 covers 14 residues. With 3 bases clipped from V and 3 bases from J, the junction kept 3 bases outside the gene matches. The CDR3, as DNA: TGTGCCAGCAGCTTCCCGACAGGGGGCTACGAGCAGTACTTC. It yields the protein CASSFPTGGYEQYF. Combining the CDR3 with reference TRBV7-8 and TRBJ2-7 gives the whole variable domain GAGVSQSPRYKVAKRGQDVALRCDPISGHVSLFWYQQALGQGPEFLTYFQNEAQLDKSGLPSDRFFAERPEGSVSTLKIQRTQQEDSAVYLCASSFPTGGYEQYFGPGTRLTVT.

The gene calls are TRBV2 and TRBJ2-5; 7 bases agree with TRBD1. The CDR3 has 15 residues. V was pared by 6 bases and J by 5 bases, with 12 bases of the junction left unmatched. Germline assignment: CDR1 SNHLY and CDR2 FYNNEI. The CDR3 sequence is CASRTIGTARETQYF. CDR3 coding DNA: TGTGCCAGCAGGACCATCGGGACAGCCCGGGAGACCCAGTACTTC.

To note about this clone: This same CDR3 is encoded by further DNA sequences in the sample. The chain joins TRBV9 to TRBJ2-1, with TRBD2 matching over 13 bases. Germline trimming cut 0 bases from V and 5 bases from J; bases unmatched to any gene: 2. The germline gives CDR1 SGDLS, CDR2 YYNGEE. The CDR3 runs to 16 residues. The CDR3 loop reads CASSVGLAGGDNEQFF. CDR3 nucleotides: TGTGCCAGCAGCGTAGGACTAGCGGGAGGCGACAATGAGCAGTTCTTC.

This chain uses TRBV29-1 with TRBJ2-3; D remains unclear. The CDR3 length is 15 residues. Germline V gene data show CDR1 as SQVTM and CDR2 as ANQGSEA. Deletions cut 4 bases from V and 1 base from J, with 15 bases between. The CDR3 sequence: CSVASPTLGTDTQYF. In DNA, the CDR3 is TGCAGCGTTGCTTCCCCAACCTTGGGCACAGATACGCAGTATTTT.

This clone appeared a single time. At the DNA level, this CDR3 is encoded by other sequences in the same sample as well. The CDR3 spells CSVKGRSTDTQYF. CDR3 DNA sequence: TGCAGCGTCAAAGGTCGGTCCACAGATACGCAGTATTTT. This chain connects TRBV29-1 to TRBJ2-3; unclear D gene. CDR3 size: 13 residues. The germline CDR1 and CDR2 sequences are SQVTM and ANQGSEA. The V and J ends lost 6 bases and 2 bases respectively, with 12 bases between them.

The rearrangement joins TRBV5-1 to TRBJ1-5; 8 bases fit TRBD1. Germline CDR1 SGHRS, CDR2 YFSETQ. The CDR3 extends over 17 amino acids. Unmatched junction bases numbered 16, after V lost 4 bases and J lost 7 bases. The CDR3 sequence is CASSDGQGGQFGQPQHF. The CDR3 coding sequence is TGCGCCAGCAGCGACGGACAGGGCGGACAATTCGGGCAGCCCCAGCATTTT. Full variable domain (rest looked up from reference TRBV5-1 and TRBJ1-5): KAGVTQTPRYLIKTRGQQVTLSCSPISGHRSVSWYQQTPGQGLQFLFEYFSETQRNKGNFPGRFSGRQFSNSRSEMNVSTLELGDSALYLCASSDGQGGQFGQPQHFGDGTRLSIL.

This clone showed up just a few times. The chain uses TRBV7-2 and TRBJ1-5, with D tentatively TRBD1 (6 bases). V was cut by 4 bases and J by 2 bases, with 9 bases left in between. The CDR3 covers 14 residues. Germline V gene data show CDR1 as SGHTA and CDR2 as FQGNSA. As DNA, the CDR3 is TGTGCCAGCAGCTGGGGACAACGCAATCAGCCCCAGCATTTT. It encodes CASSWGQRNQPQHF.

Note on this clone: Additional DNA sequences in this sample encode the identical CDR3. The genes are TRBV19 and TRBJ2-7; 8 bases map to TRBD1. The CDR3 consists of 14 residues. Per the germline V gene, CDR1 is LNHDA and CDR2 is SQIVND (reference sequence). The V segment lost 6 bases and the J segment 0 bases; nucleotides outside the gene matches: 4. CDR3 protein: CASSRDRGSYEQYF. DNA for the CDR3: TGTGCCAGTAGCCGTGACAGGGGCTCCTACGAGCAGTACTTC.

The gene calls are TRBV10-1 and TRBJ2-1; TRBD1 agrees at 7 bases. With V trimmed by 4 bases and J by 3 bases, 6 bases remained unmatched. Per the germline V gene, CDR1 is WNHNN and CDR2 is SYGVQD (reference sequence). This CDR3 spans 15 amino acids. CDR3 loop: CASSGYRGLYNEQFF. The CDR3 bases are TGCGCCAGCAGTGGATACAGGGGTCTCTACAATGAGCAGTTCTTC.

CDR3 region: CASSQSHGLNEQFF. The CDR3 DNA follows: TGCGCCAGCAGCCAAAGCCACGGGCTGAATGAGCAGTTCTTC. The rearrangement uses TRBV4-1 and TRBJ2-1; the D is unclear. This CDR3 region has 14 residues. Germline V CDR1 and CDR2: MGHRA, YSYEKL. V dropped 2 bases and J dropped 7 bases, with 12 bases sitting between them.

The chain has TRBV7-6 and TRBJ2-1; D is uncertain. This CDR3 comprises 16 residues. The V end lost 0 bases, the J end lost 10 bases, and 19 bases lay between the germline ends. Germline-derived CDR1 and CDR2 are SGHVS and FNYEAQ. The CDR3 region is CASSLAPATTEREQFF. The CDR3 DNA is TGTGCCAGCAGCTTAGCGCCAGCGACCACAGAAAGGGAGCAGTTCTTC.